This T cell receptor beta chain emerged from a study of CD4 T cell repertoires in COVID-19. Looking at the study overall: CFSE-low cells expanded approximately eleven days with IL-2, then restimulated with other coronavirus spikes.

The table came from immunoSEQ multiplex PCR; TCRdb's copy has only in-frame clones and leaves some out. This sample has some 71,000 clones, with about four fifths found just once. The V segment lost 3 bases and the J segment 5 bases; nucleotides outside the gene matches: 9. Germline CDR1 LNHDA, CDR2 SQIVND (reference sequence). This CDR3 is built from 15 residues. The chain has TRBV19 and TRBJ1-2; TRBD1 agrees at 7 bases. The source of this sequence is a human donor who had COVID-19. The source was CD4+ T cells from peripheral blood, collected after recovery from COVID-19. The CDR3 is CASSIGTTGVYGYTF. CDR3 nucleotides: TGTGCCAGTAGTATCGGTACTACAGGGGTTTATGGCTACACCTTC.